The clone carrying this T cell receptor (beta chain) came up many times. Its antigen remains unidentified. TCR beta CDR3 sequences were amplified from RNA transcripts. The HTBI primer set served for first-round RT-PCR of the TCR CDR3. A single record per CDR3 protein comes from TCRdb applying MiXCR to the multiplex PCR reads. The table includes 300,000 to 450,000 distinct CDR3 sequences, under 20% detected once. This sample is part of a study of T cells in Graves' hyperthyroidism and ophthalmopathy. Findings and caveats of the study: Among clonotypes expanded in thyroid above 0.001, most were also found in blood. A median about 7 months before onset, the model predicted ophthalmopathy.

The source is a man aged 18-30 years with Graves' ophthalmopathy. Sequencing used blood.

CDR3 in amino acids: CASSLTAEGGQPQHF. DNA for the CDR3: TGTGCCAGCAGTTTAACCGCCGAGGGGGGTCAGCCCCAGCATTTT. The chain links TRBV27 to TRBJ1-5, with TRBD1 as a possible D gene (6 bases). Looked up from germline, CDR1 is MNHEY and CDR2 is SMNVEV (reference sequence). The length of the CDR3 is 15 residues. Trimming took 2 bases from V and 6 from J, leaving 14 bases between them.